This TCR beta chain was sequenced for a study of cytomegalovirus exposure and HLA in healthy donors. Germline lookup yields CDR1 SGDLS and CDR2 YYNGEE. The CDR3 sequence is 18 residues long. V was clipped by 0 bases and J by 7 bases; unmatched bases: 13. The study, taken as a whole, reports: An analysis was carried out at a later point. It showed that HLA-associated TCR beta chains were more clonally expanded than equally common non-associated chains. Exclusion as indistinguishable affected some V segments, including TRBV6-2 and TRBV6-3.

About this clone: Its target is unknown.

PCR primers comprised 60 Vbeta and 13 Jbeta primers. Authors' data handling: The count from a later analysis was about 80 million unique TCR beta chains, some 10 million of them shared. The protocol was immunoSEQ multiplex PCR, while the TCRdb copy is restricted to in-frame clones and leaves out a portion. The DNA was the basis for D and trimming; V, J and clone size are from that table. The sample shows about 100,000 clones, 80% to 90% of them seen only once. This receptor was obtained from a woman aged 18-30 years in good health and CMV-seronegative. The J gene is TRBJ2-1, the V gene TRBV9, with 10 bases aligning to TRBD2. Sequences were obtained from PBMCs. The CDR3 here is CASSVAPSGSFMGNEQFF. In DNA form, the CDR3 reads TGTGCCAGCAGCGTAGCGCCTAGCGGGAGTTTTATGGGTAATGAGCAGTTCTTC.